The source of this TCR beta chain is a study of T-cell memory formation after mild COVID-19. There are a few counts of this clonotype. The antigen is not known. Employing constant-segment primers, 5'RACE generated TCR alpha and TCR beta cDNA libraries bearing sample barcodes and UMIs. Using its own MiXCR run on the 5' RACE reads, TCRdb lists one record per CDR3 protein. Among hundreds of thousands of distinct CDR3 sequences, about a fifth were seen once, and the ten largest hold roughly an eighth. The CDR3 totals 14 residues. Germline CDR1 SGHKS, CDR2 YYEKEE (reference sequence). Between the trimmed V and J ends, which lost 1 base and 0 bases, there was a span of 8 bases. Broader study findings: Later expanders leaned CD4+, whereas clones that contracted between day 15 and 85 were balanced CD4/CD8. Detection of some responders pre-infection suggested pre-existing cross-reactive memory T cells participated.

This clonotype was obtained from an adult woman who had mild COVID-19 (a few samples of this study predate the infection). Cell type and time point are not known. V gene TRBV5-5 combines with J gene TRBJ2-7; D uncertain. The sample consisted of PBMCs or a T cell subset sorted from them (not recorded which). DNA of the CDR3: TGTGCCAGCAGCTTGTACAGCTCCTCCTACGAGCAGTACTTC. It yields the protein CASSLYSSSYEQYF.